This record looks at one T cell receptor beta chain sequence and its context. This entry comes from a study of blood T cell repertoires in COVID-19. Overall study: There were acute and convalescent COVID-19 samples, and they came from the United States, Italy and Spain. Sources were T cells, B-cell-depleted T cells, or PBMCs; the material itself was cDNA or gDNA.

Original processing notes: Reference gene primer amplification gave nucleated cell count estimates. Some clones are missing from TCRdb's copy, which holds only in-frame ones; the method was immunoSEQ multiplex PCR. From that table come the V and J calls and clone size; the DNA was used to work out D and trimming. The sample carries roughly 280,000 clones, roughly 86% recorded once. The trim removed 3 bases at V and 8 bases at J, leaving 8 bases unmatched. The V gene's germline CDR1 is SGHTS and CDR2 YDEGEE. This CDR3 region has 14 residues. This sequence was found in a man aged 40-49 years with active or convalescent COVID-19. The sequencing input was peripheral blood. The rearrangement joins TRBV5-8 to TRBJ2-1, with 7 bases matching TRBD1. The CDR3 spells CASSWDSWVDEQFF. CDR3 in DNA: TGTGCCAGCAGCTGGGACAGTTGGGTGGATGAGCAGTTCTTC.